The source of this TCR beta chain is a study of OX40 agonist ivuxolimab in advanced cancers. Study details: Age averaged around 58 years (range 23 to 79), and 80% to 90% were male. Three patients responded partially, comprising one with hepatocellular carcinoma and two with cutaneous melanoma. Study-wide results and caveats: The study observed clonal expansion of CD4+ and CD8+ blood T cells by week 6 at 0.1 to 3.0 mg/kg.

V lost 7 bases, J lost 1 base, and 8 bases stayed unmatched. There are 15 residues in the CDR3. Data came from immunoSEQ multiplex PCR; TCRdb stores just in-frame clones and leaves some out. This table has around 20,000 clones, more than 75% appearing once. Patients who had autoimmune disease history or got systemic immunosuppression were left out. In regard to this clone: Antigen specificity is unknown.

This sequence originates from an adult with an advanced solid tumor such as melanoma, head and neck, liver or kidney cancer. The chain is built from TRBV5-3 and TRBJ1-5; 7 bases line up with TRBD1. Being an ORF, TRBV5-3 has a function that is uncertain. Sequences were derived from CD4+ or CD8+ T cells sorted from blood, sampled in a trial of the OX40 agonist ivuxolimab. The CDR3 DNA sequence: TGTGCCAGATTCCAGGGACAGCAAAGCAATCAGCCCCAGCATTTT. The encoded protein is CARFQGQQSNQPQHF.